The rows below give T cell receptor beta chains drawn from one sample of a study of cytomegalovirus exposure and HLA in healthy donors. TCRdb's copy holds only in-frame clones and misses some; the assay was immunoSEQ multiplex PCR. Among 250,000 or so clones listed, 85% to 90% were seen once. Specimen: PBMCs. All receptors come from a woman between 18 and 29 years old in good health and CMV-seronegative. Each CDR3 is given with its conserved first and last residue. A D gene is named only where the DNA matches it firmly. Clone sizes are given selectively: once, few, many, or a class where the clone is expanded.

j_call | d_call | v_call | clone_size | cdr3_nt | cdr3_aa
TRBJ1-6 | NA | TRBV28 | once | TGTGCCAGCAGTCTGGGGGCTTCCTATAATTCACCCCTCCACTTT | CASSLGASYNSPLHF
TRBJ2-2 | NA | TRBV2 | NA | TGTGCCAGCAGTGAATGGGGAGGGGGACCTTACACCGGGGAGCTGTTTTTT | CASSEWGGGPYTGELFF
TRBJ1-1 | NA | TRBV7-9 | NA | TGTGCCAGCAGCCCAGGGGTCAGGATGAACACTGAAGCTTTCTTT | CASSPGVRMNTEAFF
TRBJ1-6 | NA | TRBV11-2 | NA | TGTGCCAGCAGCCCCCCGGGGGGTGGGACCAAGTCCTATAATTCACCCCTCCACTTT | CASSPPGGGTKSYNSPLHF
TRBJ2-2 | TRBD1 | TRBV29-1 | NA | TGCAGCGCTGTCCAACGGGACAGGGTAAACACCGGGGAGCTGTTTTTT | CSAVQRDRVNTGELFF
TRBJ2-1 | TRBD2 | TRBV10-3 | once | TGTGCCATCAGCCCGGGACTAGCGGCTCCAAGGGGGAATGAGCAGTTCTTC | CAISPGLAAPRGNEQFF
TRBJ1-5 | NA | TRBV12-5 | NA | TGTGCTAGTGGTTTTGACATCGGTCAGCCCCAGCATTTT | CASGFDIGQPQHF
TRBJ2-2 | TRBD2 | TRBV4-1 | NA | TGCGCCAGCAGCCAGAAGCACCCCCTAGCGGGGGCTAACACCGGGGAGCTGTTTTTT | CASSQKHPLAGANTGELFF
TRBJ1-5 | NA | TRBV25-1 | NA | TGTGCCAGCAGCGCCTCAGGGGGCAATCAGCCCCAGCATTTT | CASSASGGNQPQHF
TRBJ1-2 | NA | TRBV5-1 | NA | TGCGCCAGCAGGCATGGAGGGGAAGAGTATGGCTACACCTTC | CASRHGGEEYGYTF
TRBJ1-2 | TRBD1 | TRBV28 | NA | TGTGCCAGCAGGTCAGGGGGCGCGGACTATGGCTACACCTTC | CASRSGGADYGYTF
TRBJ2-7 | NA | TRBV4-3 | once | TGCGCCAGCAGCCCCGAGGACGGGAGCTCCTACGAGCAGTACTTC | CASSPEDGSSYEQYF
TRBJ2-3 | NA | TRBV7-9 | NA | TGTGCCAGCAGCTTAGCGGACAGCGCCACGCAGTATTTT | CASSLADSATQYF
TRBJ2-1 | TRBD1 | TRBV7-9 | NA | TGTGCCAGCAGCGCGACAGGGTACAATGAGCAGTTCTTC | CASSATGYNEQFF
TRBJ2-2 | NA | TRBV28 | NA | TGTGCCAGCAGTTTCGTGGGGGCCGTGAACACCGGGGAGCTGTTTTTT | CASSFVGAVNTGELFF
TRBJ1-2 | NA | TRBV5-4 | NA | TGTGCCAGCAGCTTAGACTCCAACTATGGCTACACCTTC | CASSLDSNYGYTF
TRBJ2-7 | TRBD2 | TRBV27 | NA | TGTGCCACCGGGGGGGCATATGAGCAGTACTTC | CATGGAYEQYF
TRBJ2-1 | NA | TRBV25-1 | NA | TGTGCCAGCAGTGACTACTCTAATGAGCAGTTCTTC | CASSDYSNEQFF
TRBJ1-5 | TRBD1 | TRBV27 | NA | TGTGCCAGCAGCCCCGGGACAGGGGGCCGAGATCAGCCCCAGCATTTT | CASSPGTGGRDQPQHF
TRBJ1-2 | NA | TRBV11-2 | NA | TGTGCCAGCAGCTTAGGGAGCTATGGCTACACCTTC | CASSLGSYGYTF